These 24 T cell receptor beta chains were all obtained from the same sample, sequenced in a study of T cells after somatic rescue of genetic block (dated by TCRdb to the early 2020s). The method behind the library was the immunoSEQ multiplex PCR assay. Entries here come from immuneACCESS through TCRdb and include only in-frame sequences with V and J called. Some clones fail to appear in such tables; in the studies checked, an unresolved V gene covers under half of the shortfall, and the cause of the remainder is unknown. The table for this sample lists tens of thousands of clones; around 93% of them were counted only once. Approximately 2.9% of the sample lies in the top ten. The sample taken for sequencing was peripheral blood mononuclear cells (PBMCs). The receptors originated from a man aged 35-49 years.

For the CDR3, the DNA is TGTGCCAGCAGTGGGGGAGCCGCCCTTCGGTACACTGAAGCTTTCTTT. This encodes CASSGGAALRYTEAFF. This chain connects TRBV2 to TRBJ1-1; D unclear. V lost 4 bases to trimming and J lost 3 bases, with 18 bases between them. Germline CDR1 SNHLY, CDR2 FYNNEI. This CDR3 contains 16 residues. The entire variable domain, with the rest obtained from reference TRBV2 and TRBJ1-1, is as follows: EPEVTQTPSHQVTQMGQEVILRCVPISNHLYFYWYRQILGQKVEFLVSFYNNEISEKSEIFDDQFSVERPDGSNFTLKIRSTKLEDSAMYFCASSGGAALRYTEAFFGQGTRLTVV.

This clone occurred once. The rearrangement links TRBV7-9 to TRBJ2-7, with TRBD1 matching 7 bases. CDR1 is SEHNR, CDR2 FQNEAQ, per germline (reference sequence). Germline trimming cut 3 bases from V and 0 bases from J; bases unmatched to any gene: 8. This CDR3 comprises 16 residues. CDR3 sequence reads: CASSLGRGTASYEQYF. CDR3 nucleotides: TGTGCCAGCAGCTTGGGTAGGGGGACAGCCTCCTACGAGCAGTACTTC.

CDR3 DNA sequence: TGTGCCAGTAGGAGGACTAGCGGGTCCTACGAGCAGTACTTC. Encoded protein: CASRRTSGSYEQYF. The chain has TRBV19 and TRBJ2-7; 11 nucleotides align to TRBD2. CDR1 and CDR2 (germline): LNHDA, SQIVND (reference sequence). V trimming: 6 bases; J trimming: 1 base; junction bases outside the gene matches: 2. CDR3 size: 14 residues.

The gene calls are TRBV6-4 and TRBJ2-7, with no clear D. Trimming stripped 6 bases from V and 3 bases from J, with 12 bases between. This CDR3 region has 13 residues. The germline V gene has CDR1 MRHNA and CDR2 SNTAGT. This CDR3 reads CASSDRTSYEQYF. The DNA of the CDR3 is TGTGCCAGCAGCGACCGCACAAGCTACGAGCAGTACTTC.

This sequence joins TRBV30 and TRBJ1-1; weak D call: TRBD1 (5 bases). V dropped 2 bases and J dropped 1 base, with 8 bases sitting between them. CDR1 is GTSNPN, CDR2 SVGIG, per germline (reference sequence). The CDR3 length is 13 residues. The CDR3 loop reads CAWSSTANTEAFF. CDR3 in DNA: TGTGCCTGGAGTTCGACAGCGAACACTGAAGCTTTCTTT.

The chain uses TRBV19 and TRBJ2-7; 8 nucleotides align to TRBD1. Germline CDR1 reads LNHDA; CDR2 reads SQIVND (reference sequence). There are 15 residues in the CDR3. V was pared by 3 bases and J by 5 bases, with 9 bases of the junction left unmatched. The CDR3 bases are TGTGCCAGTAGTATTTCGGCCAGGGGGCGAGACGAGCAGTACTTC. Amino acid sequence: CASSISARGRDEQYF.

The table lists this clone with a count of one. This sequence joins TRBV4-1 and TRBJ1-5, with a possible D match to TRBD1 (6 bases). The V end was cut by 1 base, the J end by 4 bases, with 11 bases between. The CDR3 is made up of 15 amino acids. The germline V gene has CDR1 MGHRA and CDR2 YSYEKL. The CDR3 reads CASSQVRQVNQPQHF. The CDR3 DNA follows: TGCGCCAGCAGCCAAGTCAGACAGGTTAATCAGCCCCAGCATTTT.

The J gene is TRBJ2-1, the V gene TRBV7-2; the D is unclear. Germline V gives CDR1 SGHTA, CDR2 FQGNSA. CDR3 length: 17 amino acids. V lost 1 base, J lost 0 bases, and 13 bases lay in between. CDR3 DNA sequence: TGTGCCAGCAGCTTAGGGTACTCCCGTAGCTCCTACAATGAGCAGTTCTTC. It specifies CASSLGYSRSSYNEQFF. Combining the CDR3 with reference TRBV7-2 and TRBJ2-1 gives the whole variable domain GAGVSQSPSNKVTEKGKDVELRCDPISGHTALYWYRQSLGQGLEFLIYFQGNSAPDKSGLPSDRFSAERTGGSVSTLTIQRTQQEDSAVYLCASSLGYSRSSYNEQFFGPGTRLTVL.

The chain employs TRBV4-1 and TRBJ2-7; D tentatively reads TRBD1 or TRBD2 (5 bases each). Trimming cost V 1 base and J 2 bases, with 12 bases left between them. This CDR3 spans 15 amino acids. The germline V gene has CDR1 MGHRA and CDR2 YSYEKL. The CDR3 coding sequence is TGCGCCAGCAGCCAAGTGGGACGGCGCACCTACGAGCAGTACTTC. Residues: CASSQVGRRTYEQYF.

The chain couples TRBV6-1 to TRBJ2-1, with D unclear. Trimming took 2 bases from V and 7 from J, leaving 15 bases between them. The CDR3 extends over 15 amino acids. The germline gives CDR1 MNHNS, CDR2 SASEGT. The CDR3 DNA reads TGTGCCAGCAGTGAACGCGGCGGCCTCGGGAATGAGCAGTTCTTC. Amino acid sequence: CASSERGGLGNEQFF.

The V call is TRBV6-6, the J call TRBJ1-2; 8 bases agree with TRBD1. This CDR3 has 14 residues. The junction had 7 bases not matched to a gene; V was cut back by 5 bases and J by 5 bases. In germline, CDR1 is MNHNY, CDR2 SVGAGI (reference sequence). The CDR3 sequence: CASSTGTGTYGYTF. The CDR3 nucleotides read TGTGCCAGCAGTACCGGGACAGGAACATATGGCTACACCTTC.

In DNA form, the CDR3 reads TGCGCCAGCAGCGCGACAGGGACGAACACCGGGGAGCTGTTTTTT. This sequence encodes CASSATGTNTGELFF. The chain employs TRBV5-1 and TRBJ2-2; 7 nucleotides match TRBD1. V lost 4 bases and J lost 0; bases outside the gene matches: 3. Germline-derived CDR1 and CDR2 are SGHRS and YFSETQ. The CDR3 has 15 amino acids.

The chain joins TRBV6-1 to TRBJ2-7; the D is unclear. CDR1 and CDR2 from the germline V gene are MNHNS and SASEGT. This CDR3 is 13 amino acids long. V was pared by 6 bases and J by 10 bases, with 19 bases between. This CDR3 is CASSVSTFSGQYF. CDR3 DNA sequence: TGTGCCAGCAGCGTTTCAACTTTCTCTGGACAGTACTTC.

V usage is TRBV15 and J usage is TRBJ2-5, with 14 bases that match TRBD2. Unmatched junction bases numbered 7, after V lost 5 bases and J lost 5 bases. The CDR3 spans 16 residues. The V gene's germline CDR1 is LNHNV and CDR2 YYDKDF (reference sequence). The CDR3 protein is CATSGGTSGSGETQYF. For the CDR3, the DNA is TGTGCCACCAGCGGCGGGACTAGCGGGAGCGGCGAGACCCAGTACTTC.

The chain is built from TRBV28 and TRBJ1-2; D not certain. The CDR3 is 15 residues long. V was trimmed by 3 bases and J by 4 bases, leaving 15 bases between them. Germline V CDR1 and CDR2: MDHEN, SYDVKM. The CDR3 DNA is TGTGCCAGCAGTTTGCTGGACGGGAGCAGCTATGGCTACACCTTC. It specifies CASSLLDGSSYGYTF.

V usage is TRBV15 and J usage is TRBJ1-5, with D possibly being TRBD1 (5 bases). The germline gives CDR1 LNHNV, CDR2 YYDKDF (reference sequence). The CDR3 extends over 15 amino acids. Trimming took off 1 base at V and 10 bases at J, with 17 bases between the two ends. CDR3 DNA sequence: TGTGCCACCAGCAGAGCGGTGGCAGGGCGGGAACCCCAGCATTTT. Translated: CATSRAVAGREPQHF.

The J gene is TRBJ2-7, the V gene TRBV7-9; 8 positions match TRBD2. V dropped 3 bases and J dropped 5; count of bases not matched to a gene: 9. Germline V CDR1 and CDR2: SEHNR, FQNEAQ (reference sequence). The CDR3 spans 15 residues. Here the CDR3 reads CASSFVSGGNDEQYF. In DNA, the CDR3 is TGTGCCAGCAGCTTTGTGTCGGGAGGGAACGACGAGCAGTACTTC. Using reference TRBV7-9 and TRBJ2-7 for the parts outside the CDR3, the full variable domain is DTGVSQNPRHKITKRGQNVTFRCDPISEHNRLYWYRQTLGQGPEFLTYFQNEAQLEKSRLLSDRFSAERPKGSFSTLEIQRTEQGDSAMYLCASSFVSGGNDEQYFGPGTRLTVT.

V and J are TRBV7-6 and TRBJ2-1; D remains ambiguous. The CDR3 is made up of 17 amino acids. Germline loops: CDR1 SGHVS, CDR2 FNYEAQ. Deletions cut 1 base from V and 1 base from J, with 14 bases between. This CDR3 is CASSLGVVGPSYNEQFF. Here the CDR3 DNA reads TGTGCCAGCAGCTTAGGAGTTGTGGGTCCTTCCTACAATGAGCAGTTCTTC.

This chain joins TRBV5-1 and TRBJ2-3; tentatively, D is TRBD1 (5 bases). The V and J ends lost 6 bases and 1 base respectively, with 9 bases between them. The CDR3 length is 13 residues. CDR1 SGHRS and CDR2 YFSETQ come from the germline V gene. CDR3 in amino acids: CASNEGGTDTQYF. CDR3 DNA: TGCGCCAGCAATGAAGGGGGCACAGATACGCAGTATTTT.

The CDR3 loop is CANTYSGLSSYEQYF. The CDR3 DNA is TGTGCCAACACCTACTCGGGGCTAAGTTCCTACGAGCAGTACTTC. The chain has TRBV2 and TRBJ2-7; D might be TRBD1 or TRBD2, each matching 5 bases. Trimming took 10 bases from V and 1 from J, leaving 20 bases between them. CDR1 is SNHLY and CDR2 is FYNNEI in the germline V gene. There are 15 residues in the CDR3.

The chain uses TRBV25-1 and TRBJ2-3, with 8 bases lining up with TRBD1. The germline V gene has CDR1 MGHDK and CDR2 SYGVNS. J lost 2 bases, V lost 11 bases, and 6 bases had no gene match. The CDR3 spans 13 residues. The CDR3 reads CARWDRTTDTQYF. CDR3 bases: TGTGCCCGTTGGGACAGGACCACAGATACGCAGTATTTT. Filled out from reference TRBV25-1 and TRBJ2-3, the complete variable domain reads EADIYQTPRYLVIGTGKKITLECSQTMGHDKMYWYQQDPGMELHLIHYSYGVNSTEKGDLSSESTVSRIRTEHFPLTLESARPSHTSQYLCARWDRTTDTQYFGPGTRLTVL.

The rearrangement links TRBV18 to TRBJ1-2; 9 bases agree with TRBD1. This CDR3 spans 14 amino acids. Trimming at V came to 1 base and at J to 8 bases, leaving 5 bases not matched to a gene. The germline V gene encodes CDR1 KGHSH and CDR2 LQKENI. The CDR3 coding sequence is TGTGCCAGCTCACCACGGGGACAGGGTTTGGGCTACACCTTC. It specifies CASSPRGQGLGYTF.

The rearrangement links TRBV27 to TRBJ1-5; 9 positions match TRBD1. Germline V lookup: CDR1 MNHEY, CDR2 SMNVEV (reference sequence). After removal of 6 bases from V and 1 base from J, the junction contained 7 bases not matched to a gene. The CDR3 covers 16 residues. The CDR3 nucleotides are TGTGCCAGCAGGCATCACAGGGGGCTGAGCAATCAGCCCCAGCATTTT. Its protein is CASRHHRGLSNQPQHF.

The CDR3, as DNA: TGTGCCAGCAGCTTAGCCTCAGGGGGGAGGAATGAGCAGTTCTTC. This gives the protein CASSLASGGRNEQFF. V and J are TRBV11-2 and TRBJ2-1; tentatively, D is TRBD1 (7 bases). The length of the CDR3 is 15 residues. Trimming removed 1 base from V and 7 bases from J, with 14 bases in between. Germline loops: CDR1 SGHAT, CDR2 FQNNGV.